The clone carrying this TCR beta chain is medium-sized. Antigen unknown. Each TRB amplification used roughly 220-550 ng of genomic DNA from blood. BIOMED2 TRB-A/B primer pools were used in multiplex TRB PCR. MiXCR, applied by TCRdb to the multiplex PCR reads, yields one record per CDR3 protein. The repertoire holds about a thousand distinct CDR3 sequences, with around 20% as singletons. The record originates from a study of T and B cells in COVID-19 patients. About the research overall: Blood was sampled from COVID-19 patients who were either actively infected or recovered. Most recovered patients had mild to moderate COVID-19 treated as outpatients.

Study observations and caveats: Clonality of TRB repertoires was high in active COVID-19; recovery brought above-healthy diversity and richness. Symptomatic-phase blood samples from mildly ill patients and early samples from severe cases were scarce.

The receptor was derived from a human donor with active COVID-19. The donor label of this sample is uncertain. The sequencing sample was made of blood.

This CDR3 reads CASSPQQKTYEQYF. The CDR3 region has the DNA TGTGCCAGCTCACCCCAGCAGAAAACCTACGAGCAGTACTTC. The gene calls are TRBV27 and TRBJ2-7; no clear D gene. The germline V gene encodes CDR1 MNHEY and CDR2 SMNVEV (reference sequence). V was trimmed by 8 bases and J by 2 bases, leaving 16 bases between them. The CDR3 spans 14 residues.